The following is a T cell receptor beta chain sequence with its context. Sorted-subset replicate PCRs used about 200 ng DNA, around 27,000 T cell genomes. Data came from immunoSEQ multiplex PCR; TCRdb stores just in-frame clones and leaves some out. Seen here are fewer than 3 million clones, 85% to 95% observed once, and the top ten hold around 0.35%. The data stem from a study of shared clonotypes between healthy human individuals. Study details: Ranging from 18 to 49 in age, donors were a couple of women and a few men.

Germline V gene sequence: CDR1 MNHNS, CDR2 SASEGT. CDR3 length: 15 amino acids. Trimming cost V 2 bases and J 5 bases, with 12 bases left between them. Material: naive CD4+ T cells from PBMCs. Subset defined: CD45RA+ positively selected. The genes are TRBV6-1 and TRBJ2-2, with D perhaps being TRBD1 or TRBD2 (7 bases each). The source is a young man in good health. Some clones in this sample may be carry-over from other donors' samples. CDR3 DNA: TGTGCCAGCAGTGAAAACAGGGGAGGGACCGGGGAGCTGTTTTTT. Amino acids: CASSENRGGTGELFF.